These 24 T cell receptor beta chains were all obtained from the same sample, sequenced in a study of CD8 T cells in Susac syndrome. Random hexamers were used to reverse transcribe the RNA input (about 0.45 to 1 ug). One entry per CDR3 protein, called by TCRdb with MiXCR from the immunoSEQ multiplex PCR reads. Altogether around 190,000 distinct CDR3 sequences are present, 94% being singletons, with the ten largest covering around 0.11%. Sequencing was performed on CD4+ T cells from PBMCs. These receptors were obtained from a human donor with Susac syndrome.

The rearrangement joins TRBV3-1 to TRBJ2-3; D is possibly TRBD1 (6 bases). The length of the CDR3 is 17 residues. The germline V gene encodes CDR1 LGHDT and CDR2 YNNKEL (reference sequence). V lost 1 base to trimming and J lost 3 bases, with 17 bases between them. The CDR3 nucleotides read TGTGCCAGCAGCCAAGTATGGGGACAAGATCCTACAGATACGCAGTATTTT. Residues: CASSQVWGQDPTDTQYF.

The rearrangement joins TRBV2 to TRBJ2-7; D possibly corresponds to TRBD1 (6 bases). Germline lookup yields CDR1 SNHLY and CDR2 FYNNEI. The length of the CDR3 is 13 residues. V lost 10 bases and J 6 bases, leaving 19 bases between the germline ends. Written as DNA, the CDR3 is TGTGCCACCGGACGAGAGGGGGTCGGCGAGCAGTACTTC. It yields the protein CATGREGVGEQYF. Together with reference TRBV2 and TRBJ2-7, the CDR3 gives the full variable domain: EPEVTQTPSHQVTQMGQEVILRCVPISNHLYFYWYRQILGQKVEFLVSFYNNEISEKSEIFDDQFSVERPDGSNFTLKIRSTKLEDSAMYFCATGREGVGEQYFGPGTRLTVT.

The rearrangement links TRBV7-9 to TRBJ2-3; unclear D gene. V lost 5 bases and J 3 bases, leaving 3 bases between the germline ends. Germline assignment: CDR1 SEHNR and CDR2 FQNEAQ (reference sequence). There are 11 residues in the CDR3. The CDR3 region has the DNA TGTGCCAGCAGCCCTACAGATACGCAGTATTTT. Translated, it gives CASSPTDTQYF.

The V call is TRBV20-1, the J call TRBJ1-5; 7 bases map to TRBD1. V shed 6 bases, J shed 1 base, and the junction held 3 bases outside the gene matches. Germline CDR1 is DFQATT and CDR2 is SNEGSKA (reference sequence). The CDR3 spans 13 residues. CDR3 DNA sequence: TGCAGTGCCCAGGACAGGAGCAATCAGCCCCAGCATTTT. Amino acids: CSAQDRSNQPQHF.

The V call is TRBV24-1, the J call TRBJ2-1; no firm D call. From germline, CDR1 is KGHDR and CDR2 SFDVKD. The V gene lost 3 bases and the J gene lost 4 bases, with 3 bases spanning the gap. This CDR3 is 12 amino acids long. CDR3 coding DNA: TGTGCCACCAGTGATCCATACAATGAGCAGTTCTTC. Translating gives CATSDPYNEQFF.

The V gene is TRBV5-1, the J gene TRBJ2-3, with D uncertain. From germline, CDR1 is SGHRS and CDR2 YFSETQ. Trimming cost V 1 base and J 5 bases, with 5 bases left between them. The CDR3 consists of 12 residues. CDR3 nucleotides: TGCGCCAGCAGCTTGCCGGGAGATACGCAGTATTTT. Residues: CASSLPGDTQYF.

The chain joins TRBV18 to TRBJ1-2; perhaps TRBD1 as D (6 bases). The CDR3 contains 13 residues. With 3 bases removed from V and 8 bases from J, the gap between germline ends came to 13 bases. The germline CDR1 and CDR2 sequences are KGHSH and LQKENI. CDR3 loop: CASSPRQEEGYTF. Here the CDR3 DNA reads TGTGCCAGCTCACCGAGACAGGAGGAAGGCTACACCTTC.

The chain combines TRBV5-4 with TRBJ2-5; D gene uncertain. Looked up from germline, CDR1 is SGHNT and CDR2 is YYREEE (reference sequence). Trimming stripped 3 bases from V and 0 bases from J, with 6 bases between. The CDR3 has 13 amino acids. DNA for the CDR3: TGTGCCAGCAGCTGGATTAACCAAGAGACCCAGTACTTC. Its translation is CASSWINQETQYF.

This chain connects TRBV15 to TRBJ2-5, with D perhaps matching TRBD2 (7 bases). The CDR3 covers 16 residues. Trimming shortened V by 5 bases and J by 4 bases, and 20 bases separated the two germline ends. The germline gives CDR1 LNHNV, CDR2 YYDKDF (reference sequence). In DNA form, the CDR3 reads TGTGCCACCAGCCCGGGGGGCATGGGTGGACGAGAGACCCAGTACTTC. It specifies CATSPGGMGGRETQYF.

This clonotype has just one count. V is TRBV6-6 and J is TRBJ1-3, with 7 bases matching TRBD1. This CDR3 contains 15 residues. Germline CDR1 and CDR2: MNHNY and SVGAGI (reference sequence). The junction had 7 bases not matched to a gene; V was cut back by 8 bases and J by 0 bases. The CDR3 loop is CASGGTESSGNTIYF. CDR3 nucleotide sequence: TGTGCCAGCGGAGGGACAGAGAGCTCTGGAAACACCATATATTTT.

The CDR3: CASSRGGPGGDTQYF. In nucleotides, the CDR3 is TGTGCCAGCAGCCGCGGGGGGCCGGGGGGAGATACGCAGTATTTT. The J gene is TRBJ2-3, the V gene TRBV6-5; 8 bases fit TRBD2. The CDR3 is 15 amino acids. Per the germline V gene, CDR1 is MNHEY and CDR2 is SVGAGI. With V trimmed by 6 bases and J by 5 bases, 10 bases remained unmatched.

V is TRBV20-1 and J is TRBJ1-2; 10 bases line up with TRBD1. Germline-derived CDR1 and CDR2 are DFQATT and SNEGSKA (reference sequence). CDR3 length equals 14 residues. V lost 6 bases, J lost 6 bases, and 10 bases stayed unmatched. This CDR3 reads CSATRDRGANGYTF. CDR3 nucleotides: TGCAGTGCCACGCGGGACAGGGGAGCGAATGGCTACACCTTC.

The chain combines TRBV15 with TRBJ2-7; 7 nucleotides align to TRBD1. V lost 2 bases and J lost 2; bases outside the gene matches: 3. Germline V CDR1 and CDR2: LNHNV, YYDKDF (reference sequence). This CDR3 has 14 residues. The CDR3 sequence is CATSRNRGPYEQYF. CDR3 nucleotides: TGTGCCACCAGCAGAAACAGGGGCCCCTACGAGCAGTACTTC.

V is TRBV6-5 and J is TRBJ1-5; no clear D gene. V was trimmed by 6 bases and J by 9 bases, leaving 18 bases between them. Germline V CDR1 and CDR2: MNHEY, SVGAGI. There are 14 residues in the CDR3. DNA of the CDR3: TGTGCCAGCAGCCCCGACGGCGGTGGCGTGCCCCAGCATTTT. This encodes CASSPDGGGVPQHF.

The genes are TRBV5-4 and TRBJ2-3; 11 positions agree with TRBD1. The V segment lost 4 bases and the J segment 4 bases; nucleotides outside the gene matches: 8. Germline-derived CDR1 and CDR2 are SGHNT and YYREEE (reference sequence). CDR3 length: 16 residues. The CDR3 bases are TGTGCCAGCAGCGACCGGACAGGGGGCCTGCCAGATACGCAGTATTTT. It yields the protein CASSDRTGGLPDTQYF.

The rearrangement links TRBV3-1 to TRBJ1-2, with 7 bases matching TRBD1. Per germline, CDR1 LGHDT and CDR2 YNNKEL (reference sequence). Trimming took 4 bases from V and 3 from J; bases not matched to a gene: 11. The CDR3 consists of 16 residues. The CDR3 coding sequence is TGTGCCAGCAGCCGATCGGGAGGGGGCATCTACTATGGCTACACCTTC. Protein: CASSRSGGGIYYGYTF.

The V call is TRBV2, the J call TRBJ1-2, with 7 bases that match TRBD1. The CDR3 spans 13 residues. Germline assignment: CDR1 SNHLY and CDR2 FYNNEI. J gave up 4 bases and V 6 bases, and 5 bases lay outside the gene matches. The CDR3 nucleotides are TGTGCCAGCAGAGACGACAGGGCCTATGGCTACACCTTC. As protein: CASRDDRAYGYTF.

This sequence joins TRBV3-1 and TRBJ2-3; perhaps TRBD2 as D (6 bases). V dropped 0 bases and J dropped 14 bases, with 21 bases sitting between them. Germline V gene sequence: CDR1 LGHDT, CDR2 YNNKEL (reference sequence). This CDR3 has 15 amino acids. DNA for the CDR3: TGTGCCAGCAGCCAAGAAGGCAGGGCGGGGATCGGGTCGTATTTT. Translating it yields CASSQEGRAGIGSYF.

This rearrangement joins TRBV4-3 to TRBJ2-7, with D perhaps matching TRBD1 (5 bases). The CDR3 has 14 residues. V lost 0 bases to trimming and J lost 2 bases, with 8 bases between them. Germline V gene data show CDR1 as LGHNA and CDR2 as YSLEER. CDR3 protein: CASSQDPRAYEQYF. DNA of the CDR3: TGCGCCAGCAGCCAAGATCCCAGGGCCTACGAGCAGTACTTC.

The chain is built from TRBV12-5 and TRBJ2-5; D is ambiguous. The ends were cut back, 5 bases at V and 5 bases at J, with 9 bases in the middle. The length of the CDR3 is 12 residues. The germline CDR1 and CDR2 sequences are LGHNT and FRNRAP. CDR3 DNA: TGTGCTAGTGGTCCTTTCGGGGAGACCCAGTACTTC. It encodes CASGPFGETQYF. Together with reference TRBV12-5 and TRBJ2-5, the CDR3 gives the full variable domain: DARVTQTPRHKVTEMGQEVTMRCQPILGHNTVFWYRQTMMQGLELLAYFRNRAPLDDSGMPKDRFSAEMPDATLATLKIQPSEPRDSAVYFCASGPFGETQYFGPGTRLLVL.

V usage is TRBV2 and J usage is TRBJ1-6, with D uncertain. Germline V gene lookup returns CDR1 SNHLY and CDR2 FYNNEI. CDR3 size: 13 residues. V lost 9 bases to trimming and J lost 3 bases, with 9 bases between them. The CDR3 bases are TGTGCCAGTCTTCCCAACTATAATTCACCCCTCCACTTT. It yields the protein CASLPNYNSPLHF.

The chain couples TRBV9 to TRBJ1-1; TRBD1 might be the D (5 bases). CDR3 length equals 13 residues. V lost 4 bases and J lost 0, with 7 bases in between. Germline CDR1 is SGDLS and CDR2 is YYNGEE. The CDR3, as DNA: TGTGCCAGCAGCCCGACAGTGAACACTGAAGCTTTCTTT. Translated, it gives CASSPTVNTEAFF.

DNA of the CDR3: TGCAGTGCTCCTAGTGGACAGACATACAATGAGCAGTTCTTC. Translation: CSAPSGQTYNEQFF. This rearrangement joins TRBV20-1 to TRBJ2-1; perhaps TRBD1 as D (6 bases). This CDR3 has 14 residues. CDR1 DFQATT and CDR2 SNEGSKA come from the germline V gene (reference sequence). V was clipped by 5 bases and J by 4 bases, with 15 bases between them.

This chain uses TRBV15 with TRBJ2-7, with 8 bases matching TRBD2. Germline V lookup: CDR1 LNHNV, CDR2 YYDKDF (reference sequence). V was pared by 0 bases and J by 2 bases, with 3 bases of the junction left unmatched. The CDR3 is 15 amino acids. The CDR3 nucleotides are TGTGCCACCAGCAGAGACCGCGGGGGGCCCTACGAGCAGTACTTC. Amino acids: CATSRDRGGPYEQYF.